One and the same sample provided the 21 T cell receptor beta chains below, sequenced in a study of blood T cell repertoires in COVID-19. Measured with immunoSEQ multiplex PCR; TCRdb has only the in-frame clones, and not every one. There are approximately 190,000 clones in the sample; roughly 82% occur only once, and about 5% lies in the top ten. Sequenced input: PBMCs or T cells enriched from blood (not recorded which). Receptor source: a woman aged 55-69 years with acute COVID-19.

This rearrangement joins TRBV7-9 to TRBJ1-1, with D possibly TRBD1 on 6 matching bases. The CDR3 loop spans 15 amino acids. Trimming removed 5 bases at V and 6 bases at J, with 19 bases between. Germline values: CDR1 SEHNR, CDR2 FQNEAQ (reference sequence). The CDR3 nucleotides are TGTGCCAGCAGCACCACCCGGACAGAAGGGTCTGAAGCTTTCTTT. Translated, it gives CASSTTRTEGSEAFF.

The gene calls are TRBV11-2 and TRBJ1-3; D gene uncertain. This CDR3 is built from 15 residues. V was pared by 1 base and J by 0 bases, with 7 bases between. Germline lookup yields CDR1 SGHAT and CDR2 FQNNGV. As DNA, the CDR3 is TGTGCCAGCAGCTTAGGAGGGTACTCTGGAAACACCATATATTTT. It yields the protein CASSLGGYSGNTIYF.

The chain recombines TRBV9 with TRBJ2-7; 9 bases map to TRBD1. The CDR3 extends over 16 amino acids. The V gene end was trimmed by 3 bases and the J gene end by 7 bases; junction bases not matched to a gene: 14. Germline lookup yields CDR1 SGDLS and CDR2 YYNGEE. The CDR3 is CASSAGFGTGPREQYF. The CDR3 coding sequence is TGTGCCAGCAGCGCCGGTTTCGGGACAGGGCCCCGGGAGCAGTACTTC.

The chain recombines TRBV5-1 with TRBJ1-2; TRBD1 matches at 7 bases. With V trimmed by 7 bases and J by 7 bases, 16 bases remained unmatched. Germline CDR1 is SGHRS and CDR2 is YFSETQ. This CDR3 contains 15 residues. The DNA of the CDR3 is TGCGCCAGCCGAGGAAATCTGACAGGGCTAGTTGGCTACACCTTC. Amino acid sequence: CASRGNLTGLVGYTF.

The V gene is TRBV30, the J gene TRBJ1-2, with D possibly TRBD1 on 6 matching bases. The CDR3 length is 12 residues. V dropped 7 bases and J dropped 8 bases, with 17 bases sitting between them. CDR1 GTSNPN and CDR2 SVGIG come from the germline V gene (reference sequence). The CDR3 DNA reads TGTGCCTATATGCAGGGGTTTGGGGGCTACACCTTC. This sequence encodes CAYMQGFGGYTF.

This clone was counted a single time. V gene TRBV4-3 combines with J gene TRBJ1-3; TRBD1 might be the D (5 bases). The CDR3 contains 16 residues. The germline V gene has CDR1 LGHNA and CDR2 YSLEER. Trimming stripped 0 bases from V and 4 bases from J, with 13 bases between. CDR3 residues: CASSQDSLGGGNTIYF. The CDR3 DNA reads TGCGCCAGCAGCCAAGATAGTCTGGGGGGGGGAAACACCATATATTTT.

The chain recombines TRBV28 with TRBJ1-1; TRBD1 aligns across 8 bases. Germline CDR1 is MDHEN and CDR2 is SYDVKM. The V and J ends lost 4 bases and 5 bases, in that order; junction bases with no gene match: 15. This CDR3 has 17 residues. Written as DNA, the CDR3 is TGTGCCAGCAGTTCTCATGGACAGGGCGGAGTTGAGACTGAAGCTTTCTTT. It codes for CASSSHGQGGVETEAFF.

The V gene is TRBV7-2, the J gene TRBJ2-1; TRBD1 aligns across 7 bases. The CDR3 length is 15 residues. Germline lookup yields CDR1 SGHTA and CDR2 FQGNSA. The V and J ends lost 5 bases and 4 bases, in that order; junction bases with no gene match: 8. CDR3 nucleotides: TGTGCCAGCAGCAAGGGGGACAGCGAATACAATGAGCAGTTCTTC. Protein: CASSKGDSEYNEQFF.

This chain uses TRBV6-5 with TRBJ1-1, with 8 bases matching TRBD1. V dropped 0 bases and J dropped 4; count of bases not matched to a gene: 4. CDR1 MNHEY and CDR2 SVGAGI come from the germline V gene. The CDR3 contains 15 residues. CDR3 region: CASSYSPTGVTEAFF. The CDR3 DNA sequence: TGTGCCAGCAGTTACTCACCGACAGGGGTCACTGAAGCTTTCTTT.

The genes are TRBV7-8 and TRBJ1-2, with no clear D. The CDR3 contains 17 residues. V shed 4 bases and J shed 8 bases, with 26 bases lying between them. CDR1 and CDR2 from the germline V gene are SGHVS and FQNEAQ. CDR3 residues: CASSSTAIRSSFWGYTF. Written as DNA, the CDR3 is TGTGCCAGCAGCTCCACAGCTATTAGGTCTTCCTTCTGGGGCTACACCTTC. Filled out from reference TRBV7-8 and TRBJ1-2, the complete variable domain reads GAGVSQSPRYKVAKRGQDVALRCDPISGHVSLFWYQQALGQGPEFLTYFQNEAQLDKSGLPSDRFFAERPEGSVSTLKIQRTQQEDSAVYLCASSSTAIRSSFWGYTFGSGTRLTVV.

This rearrangement joins TRBV4-3 to TRBJ1-2; 7 nucleotides match TRBD1. This CDR3 region has 16 residues. CDR1 is LGHNA and CDR2 is YSLEER in the germline V gene. The J segment lost 2 bases and the V segment lost 2 bases, leaving 8 bases of the junction unmatched. CDR3 protein: CASSQSGQRINYGYTF. CDR3 DNA sequence: TGCGCCAGCAGCCAATCGGGACAGCGAATCAACTATGGCTACACCTTC.

The chain combines TRBV2 with TRBJ1-2, with D possibly TRBD1 on 5 matching bases. V lost 6 bases and J 4 bases, leaving 24 bases between the germline ends. The length of the CDR3 is 17 residues. Germline V gene sequence: CDR1 SNHLY, CDR2 FYNNEI. This CDR3 reads CASRAMGRGNVGYGYTF. CDR3 sequence (DNA): TGTGCCAGCAGGGCCATGGGGCGCGGGAACGTCGGCTATGGCTACACCTTC. The entire variable domain, with the rest obtained from reference TRBV2 and TRBJ1-2, is as follows: EPEVTQTPSHQVTQMGQEVILRCVPISNHLYFYWYRQILGQKVEFLVSFYNNEISEKSEIFDDQFSVERPDGSNFTLKIRSTKLEDSAMYFCASRAMGRGNVGYGYTFGSGTRLTVV.

V and J are TRBV5-5 and TRBJ1-2; D ambiguous. The germline V gene has CDR1 SGHKS and CDR2 YYEKEE (reference sequence). The CDR3 is 13 residues long. V was shortened by 1 base and J by 1 base, with 5 bases between the two germline ends. CDR3 sequence reads: CASSLTDNYGYTF. As DNA, the CDR3 is TGTGCCAGCAGCTTGACAGATAACTATGGCTACACCTTC.

The chain employs TRBV10-3 and TRBJ2-6; possible D gene TRBD1, 6 bases. This CDR3 region has 16 residues. Germline CDR1 is ENHRY and CDR2 is SYGVKD. Trimming shortened V by 7 bases and J by 0 bases, and 13 bases separated the two germline ends. The CDR3 reads CAITDSSSSGANVLTF. In DNA, the CDR3 is TGTGCCATCACGGACAGTTCCAGCTCTGGGGCCAACGTCCTGACTTTC.

The chain employs TRBV18 and TRBJ1-2, with D hard to call. This CDR3 is 16 amino acids long. Germline V gene lookup returns CDR1 KGHSH and CDR2 LQKENI. Trimming took off 0 bases at V and 4 bases at J, with 15 bases between the two ends. The CDR3 loop is CASSPPERAGIYGYTF. The DNA for the CDR3 is TGTGCCAGCTCACCACCAGAGAGAGCAGGTATCTATGGCTACACCTTC.

The rearrangement uses TRBV5-1 and TRBJ1-1; D is possibly TRBD1 (5 bases). V was trimmed by 4 bases and J by 3 bases, leaving 19 bases between them. The CDR3 length is 16 residues. CDR1 SGHRS and CDR2 YFSETQ come from the germline V gene. CDR3 region: CASSLTELLTYTEAFF. CDR3 bases: TGCGCCAGCAGCCTGACAGAGTTGCTGACCTACACTGAAGCTTTCTTT.

The chain couples TRBV5-4 to TRBJ2-2, with TRBD2 identical over 9 bases. Unmatched junction bases numbered 10, after V lost 4 bases and J lost 6 bases. This CDR3 contains 16 residues. Germline CDR1 is SGHNT and CDR2 is YYREEE (reference sequence). The chain's CDR3 is CASSPAGGSGPGELFF. As DNA, the CDR3 is TGTGCCAGCAGCCCAGCGGGAGGCTCTGGACCCGGGGAGCTGTTTTTT.

The V and J genes are TRBV30 and TRBJ2-1; 9 positions match TRBD2. The CDR3 spans 15 residues. The trim removed 0 bases at V and 4 bases at J, leaving 4 bases unmatched. CDR1 and CDR2 from the germline V gene are GTSNPN and SVGIG (reference sequence). The CDR3, as DNA: TGTGCCTGGAGTGTAAGGACTAGCGCGTACAATGAGCAGTTCTTC. Amino acids: CAWSVRTSAYNEQFF.

The rearrangement joins TRBV3-1 (or the pseudogene TRBV3-2) to TRBJ2-1; D not resolved. Germline values: CDR1 LGHDT, CDR2 YNNKEL (reference sequence). CDR3 size: 15 residues. V was trimmed by 4 bases and J by 0 bases, leaving 10 bases between them. CDR3 coding DNA: TGTGCCAGCAGCCGCGCGGTGAGCTCCTACAATGAGCAGTTCTTC. It translates to CASSRAVSSYNEQFF.

The chain joins TRBV23-1 to TRBJ2-1, with TRBD1 as a possible D gene (6 bases). TRBV23-1 is an open reading frame, and its role is uncertain. This CDR3 region has 12 residues. V lost 8 bases to trimming and J lost 4 bases, with 9 bases between them. DNA of the CDR3: TGCGCCAGCTCTGGACAGTACAATGAGCAGTTCTTC. Its translation is CASSGQYNEQFF.

The chain links TRBV10-3 to TRBJ1-2; TRBD1 is a possible D gene (6 bases). Germline CDR1 reads ENHRY; CDR2 reads SYGVKD. V lost 3 bases to trimming and J lost 7 bases, with 6 bases between them. The CDR3 is 11 residues long. Written as DNA, the CDR3 is TGTGCCATCAGTGAACAGGGTGGCTACACCTTC. It codes for CAISEQGGYTF.